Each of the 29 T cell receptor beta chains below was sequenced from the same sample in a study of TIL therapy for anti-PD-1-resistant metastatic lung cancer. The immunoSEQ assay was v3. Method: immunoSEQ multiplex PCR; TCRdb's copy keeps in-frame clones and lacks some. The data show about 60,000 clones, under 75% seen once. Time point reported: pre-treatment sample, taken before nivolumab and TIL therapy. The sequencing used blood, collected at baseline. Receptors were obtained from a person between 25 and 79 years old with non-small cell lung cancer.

The CDR3, as DNA: TGCGCCAGCAGCCGCCTAGCGGGGTTCTCCTACGAGCAGTACTTC. Encoded protein: CASSRLAGFSYEQYF. The J gene is TRBJ2-7, the V gene TRBV4-1; 9 nucleotides line up with TRBD2. Germline loops: CDR1 MGHRA, CDR2 YSYEKL. The CDR3 sequence is 15 residues long. Trimming at V came to 4 bases and at J to 0 bases, leaving 4 bases not matched to a gene.

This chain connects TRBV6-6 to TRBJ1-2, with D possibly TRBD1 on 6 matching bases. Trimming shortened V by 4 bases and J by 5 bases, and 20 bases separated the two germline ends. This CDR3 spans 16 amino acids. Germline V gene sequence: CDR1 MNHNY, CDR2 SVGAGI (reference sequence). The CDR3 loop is CASSFRDTLLSYGYTF. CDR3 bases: TGTGCCAGCAGTTTCCGGGACACTCTCTTATCTTATGGCTACACCTTC.

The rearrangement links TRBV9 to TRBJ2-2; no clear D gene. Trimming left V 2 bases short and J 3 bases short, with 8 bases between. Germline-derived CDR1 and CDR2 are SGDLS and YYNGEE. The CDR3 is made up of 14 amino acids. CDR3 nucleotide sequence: TGTGCCAGCAGCGTCGGACCTGACACCGGGGAGCTGTTTTTT. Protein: CASSVGPDTGELFF.

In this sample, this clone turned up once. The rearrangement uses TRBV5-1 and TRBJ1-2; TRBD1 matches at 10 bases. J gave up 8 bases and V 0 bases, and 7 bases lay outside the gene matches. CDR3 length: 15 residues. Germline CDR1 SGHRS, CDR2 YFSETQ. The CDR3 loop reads CASSLEGQGISGYTF. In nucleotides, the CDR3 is TGCGCCAGCAGCTTGGAGGGACAGGGGATTAGCGGCTACACCTTC.

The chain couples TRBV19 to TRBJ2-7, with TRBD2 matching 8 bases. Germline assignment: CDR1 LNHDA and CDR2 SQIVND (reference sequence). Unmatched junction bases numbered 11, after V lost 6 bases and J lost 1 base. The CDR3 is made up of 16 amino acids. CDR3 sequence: CASSPLSSGKSYEQYF. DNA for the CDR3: TGTGCCAGTAGCCCTCTAAGTAGCGGGAAATCCTACGAGCAGTACTTC.

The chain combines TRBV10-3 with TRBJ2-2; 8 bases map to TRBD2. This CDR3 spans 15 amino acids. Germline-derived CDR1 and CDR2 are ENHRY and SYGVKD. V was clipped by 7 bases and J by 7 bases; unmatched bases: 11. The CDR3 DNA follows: TGTGCCATCAAGGGTACCGGGGGGGCCATCGGGGAGCTGTTTTTT. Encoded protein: CAIKGTGGAIGELFF.

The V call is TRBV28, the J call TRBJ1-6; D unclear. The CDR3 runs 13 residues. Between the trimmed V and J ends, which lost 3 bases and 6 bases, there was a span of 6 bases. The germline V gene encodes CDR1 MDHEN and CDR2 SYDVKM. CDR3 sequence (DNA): TGTGCCAGCAGTTTTTCACCTAATTCACCCCTCCACTTT. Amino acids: CASSFSPNSPLHF.

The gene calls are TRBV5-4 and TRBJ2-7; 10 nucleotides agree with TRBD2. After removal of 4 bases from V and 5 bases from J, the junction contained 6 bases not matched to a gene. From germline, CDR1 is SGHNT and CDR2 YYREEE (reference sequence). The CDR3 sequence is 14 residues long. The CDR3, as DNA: TGTGCCAGCAGCCCACCCCTAGCGGGAGACGAGCAGTACTTC. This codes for CASSPPLAGDEQYF.

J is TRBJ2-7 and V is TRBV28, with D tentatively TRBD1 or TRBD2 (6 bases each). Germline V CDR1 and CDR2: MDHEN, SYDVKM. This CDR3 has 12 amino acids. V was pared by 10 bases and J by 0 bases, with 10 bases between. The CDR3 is CATGDNSYEQYF. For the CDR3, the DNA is TGTGCCACGGGGGACAACTCCTACGAGCAGTACTTC. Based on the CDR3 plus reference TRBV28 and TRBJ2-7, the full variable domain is DVKVTQSSRYLVKRTGEKVFLECVQDMDHENMFWYRQDPGLGLRLIYFSYDVKMKEKGDIPEGYSVSREKKERFSLILESASTNQTSMYLCATGDNSYEQYFGPGTRLTVT.

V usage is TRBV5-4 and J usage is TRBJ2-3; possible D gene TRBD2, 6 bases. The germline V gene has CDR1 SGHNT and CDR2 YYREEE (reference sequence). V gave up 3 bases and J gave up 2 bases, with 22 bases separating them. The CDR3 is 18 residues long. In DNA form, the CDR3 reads TGTGCCAGCAGCTCGCCCGGGGGAGACTCTATCCTCACAGATACGCAGTATTTT. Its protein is CASSSPGGDSILTDTQYF. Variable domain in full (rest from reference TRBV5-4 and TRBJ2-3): ETGVTQSPTHLIKTRGQQVTLRCSSQSGHNTVSWYQQALGQGPQFIFQYYREEENGRGNFPPRFSGLQFPNYSSELNVNALELDDSALYLCASSSPGGDSILTDTQYFGPGTRLTVL.

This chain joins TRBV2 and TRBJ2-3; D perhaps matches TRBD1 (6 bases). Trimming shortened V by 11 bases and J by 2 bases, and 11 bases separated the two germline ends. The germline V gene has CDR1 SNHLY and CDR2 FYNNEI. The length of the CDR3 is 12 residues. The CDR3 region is CAGQTDTDTQYF. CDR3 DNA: TGTGCCGGACAGACAGACACAGATACGCAGTATTTT.

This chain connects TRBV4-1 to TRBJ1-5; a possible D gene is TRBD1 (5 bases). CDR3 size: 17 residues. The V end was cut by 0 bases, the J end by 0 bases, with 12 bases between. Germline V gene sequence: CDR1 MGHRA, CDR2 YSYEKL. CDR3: CASSQDRTPFSNQPQHF. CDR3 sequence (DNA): TGCGCCAGCAGCCAAGATCGGACACCCTTTAGCAATCAGCCCCAGCATTTT.

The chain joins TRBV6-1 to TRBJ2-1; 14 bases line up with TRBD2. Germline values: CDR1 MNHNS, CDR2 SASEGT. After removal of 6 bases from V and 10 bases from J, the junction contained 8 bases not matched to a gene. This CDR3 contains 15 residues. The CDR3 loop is CASSRTSGRLEEQFF. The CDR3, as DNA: TGTGCCAGCAGCCGGACTAGCGGGAGGTTAGAGGAGCAGTTCTTC.

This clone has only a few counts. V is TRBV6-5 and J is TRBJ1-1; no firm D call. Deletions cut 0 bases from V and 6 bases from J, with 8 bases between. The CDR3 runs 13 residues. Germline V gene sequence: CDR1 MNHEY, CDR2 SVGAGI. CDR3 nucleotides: TGTGCCAGCAGTTACTCACGGTTGGCTGAAGCTTTCTTT. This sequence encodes CASSYSRLAEAFF.

In DNA, the CDR3 is TGCGCCAGCAGCTTGGGACTAGCGGGGGGAATCTTCCAAGAGACCCAGTACTTC. It yields the protein CASSLGLAGGIFQETQYF. V is TRBV5-1 and J is TRBJ2-5; 13 bases map to TRBD2. Germline CDR1 reads SGHRS; CDR2 reads YFSETQ. This CDR3 is built from 18 residues. V was clipped by 0 bases and J by 1 base; unmatched bases: 6.

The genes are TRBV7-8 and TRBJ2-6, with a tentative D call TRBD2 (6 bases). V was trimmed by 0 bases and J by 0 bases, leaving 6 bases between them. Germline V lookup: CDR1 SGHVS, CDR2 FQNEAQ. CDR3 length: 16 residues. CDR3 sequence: CASSLAGSSGANVLTF. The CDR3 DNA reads TGTGCCAGCAGCTTAGCCGGGAGCTCTGGGGCCAACGTCCTGACTTTC.

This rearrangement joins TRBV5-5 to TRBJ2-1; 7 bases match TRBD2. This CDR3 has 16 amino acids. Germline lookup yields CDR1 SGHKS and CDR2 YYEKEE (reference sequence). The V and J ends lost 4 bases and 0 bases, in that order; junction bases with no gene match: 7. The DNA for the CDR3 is TGTGCCAGCAGCACAACTAGCGCCAGCTCCTACAATGAGCAGTTCTTC. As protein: CASSTTSASSYNEQFF.

The CDR3 region is CASSFWADQETQYF. The DNA of the CDR3 is TGTGCCAGCAGCTTTTGGGCAGACCAAGAGACCCAGTACTTC. The rearrangement uses TRBV7-9 and TRBJ2-5; D is unresolved. The CDR3 runs 14 residues. Germline CDR1 reads SEHNR; CDR2 reads FQNEAQ (reference sequence). With 3 bases removed from V and 0 bases from J, the gap between germline ends came to 8 bases.

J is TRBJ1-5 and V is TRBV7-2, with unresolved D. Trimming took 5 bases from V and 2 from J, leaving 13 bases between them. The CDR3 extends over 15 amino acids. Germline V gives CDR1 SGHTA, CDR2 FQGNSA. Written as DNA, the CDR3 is TGTGCCAGCAGCCGCACGGGGTTTGGCAATCAGCCCCAGCATTTT. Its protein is CASSRTGFGNQPQHF.

The CDR3, as DNA: TGTGCCAGCAGCTTGGCCTTCGGATCCTACGAGCAGTACTTC. The encoded protein is CASSLAFGSYEQYF. This chain links TRBV5-6 with TRBJ2-7; no reliable D call. V was trimmed by 0 bases and J by 1 base, leaving 8 bases between them. Germline V gene sequence: CDR1 SGHDT, CDR2 YYEEEE. CDR3 length: 14 amino acids.

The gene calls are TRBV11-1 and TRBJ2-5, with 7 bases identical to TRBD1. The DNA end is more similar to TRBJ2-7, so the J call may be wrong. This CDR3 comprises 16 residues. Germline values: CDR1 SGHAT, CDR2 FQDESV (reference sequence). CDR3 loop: CASSRDATGYPHEQYF. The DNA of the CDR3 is TGTGCCAGCAGCCGTGACGCGACAGGGTACCCCCACGAGCAGTACTTC.

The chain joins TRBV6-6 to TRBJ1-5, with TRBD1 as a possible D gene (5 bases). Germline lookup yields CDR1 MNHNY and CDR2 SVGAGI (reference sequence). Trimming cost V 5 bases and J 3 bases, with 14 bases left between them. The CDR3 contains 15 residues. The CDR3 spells CASSDPQAPNQPQHF. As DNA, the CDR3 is TGTGCCAGCAGTGACCCACAGGCTCCCAATCAGCCCCAGCATTTT.

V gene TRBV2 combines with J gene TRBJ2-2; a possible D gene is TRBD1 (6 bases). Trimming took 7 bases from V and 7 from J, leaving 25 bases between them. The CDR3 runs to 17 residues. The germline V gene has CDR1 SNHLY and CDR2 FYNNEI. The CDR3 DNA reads TGTGCCAGCAAGCCGTCTCGGCAGGGGATCTTTGGCGGGGAGCTGTTTTTT. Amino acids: CASKPSRQGIFGGELFF.

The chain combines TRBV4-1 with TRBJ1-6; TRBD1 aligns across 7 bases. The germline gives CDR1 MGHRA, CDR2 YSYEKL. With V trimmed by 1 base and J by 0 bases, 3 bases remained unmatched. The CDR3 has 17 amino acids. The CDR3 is CASSQVPGGSYNSPLHF. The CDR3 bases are TGCGCCAGCAGCCAAGTGCCAGGGGGCTCCTATAATTCACCCCTCCACTTT.

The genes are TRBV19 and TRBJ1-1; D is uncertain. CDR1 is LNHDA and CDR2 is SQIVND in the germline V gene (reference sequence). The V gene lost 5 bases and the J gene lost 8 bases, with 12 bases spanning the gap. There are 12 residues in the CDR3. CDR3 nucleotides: TGTGCCAGTAGTTCGTGGCGAGGGGAAGCTTTCTTT. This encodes CASSSWRGEAFF.

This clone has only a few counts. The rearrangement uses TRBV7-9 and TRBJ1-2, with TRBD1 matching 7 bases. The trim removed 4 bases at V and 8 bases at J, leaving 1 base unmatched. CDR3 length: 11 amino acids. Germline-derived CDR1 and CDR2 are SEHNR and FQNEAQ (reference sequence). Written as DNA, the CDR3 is TGTGCCAGCAGCTCACAGGGGGGCTACACCTTC. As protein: CASSSQGGYTF.

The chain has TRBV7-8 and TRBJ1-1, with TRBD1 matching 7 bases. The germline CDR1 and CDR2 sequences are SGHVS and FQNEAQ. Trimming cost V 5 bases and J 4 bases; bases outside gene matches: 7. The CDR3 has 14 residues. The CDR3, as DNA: TGTGCCAGCAGCGGGTGGGACAGTAGCACTGAAGCTTTCTTT. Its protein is CASSGWDSSTEAFF.

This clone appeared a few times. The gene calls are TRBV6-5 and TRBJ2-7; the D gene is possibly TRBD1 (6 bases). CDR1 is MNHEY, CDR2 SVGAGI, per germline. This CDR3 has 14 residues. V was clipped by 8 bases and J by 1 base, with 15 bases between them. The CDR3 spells CASSPATGSYEQYF. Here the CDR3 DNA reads TGTGCCAGCTCCCCGGCGACAGGTTCCTACGAGCAGTACTTC.

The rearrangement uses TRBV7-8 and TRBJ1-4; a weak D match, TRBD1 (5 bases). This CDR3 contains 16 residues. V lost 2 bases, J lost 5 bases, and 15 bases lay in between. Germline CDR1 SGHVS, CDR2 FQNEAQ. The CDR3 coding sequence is TGTGCCAGCAGCTTAACACAGGCAGGGAAAAATGAAAAACTGTTTTTT. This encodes CASSLTQAGKNEKLFF.